This TCR beta chain was sequenced in a study of identical twins. Turning to this clonotype: Its antigen is not known. A junction boundary mismatches the germline segment, possibly from a read error.

Via MiXCR, TCRdb re-called the 5' RACE reads, giving one row per CDR3 protein. The sample consists of hundreds of thousands of distinct CDR3 sequences, 8.5% to 9.5% of them appearing once. The CDR3 sequence is 18 residues long. Study-wide results and caveats: Shared out-of-frame alpha sequences (those common to twins) showed excess low generation probability. Zero-insertion results could be subject to partial confounding by invariant MAIT and iNKT cells. Models predicted too little out-of-frame TCR alpha sharing in monozygotic twins.

This sample was shared with a second study, whose subject was yellow fever vaccine responses in identical twins. As that report states: Twins' T cell vaccine responses reportedly looked partly convergent, partly personalized.

The sample comprised PBMCs. This receptor was taken from a woman aged 18-29 years in good health. J is TRBJ2-1 and V is TRBV12-3 or TRBV12-4, with TRBD1 matching over 12 bases. In DNA form, the CDR3 reads TGTGCCTGCAGCTCGGGACAGGGGGCGCTTCTGGCCTACAATGAGCAGTTCTTC. It specifies CACSSGQGALLAYNEQFF.